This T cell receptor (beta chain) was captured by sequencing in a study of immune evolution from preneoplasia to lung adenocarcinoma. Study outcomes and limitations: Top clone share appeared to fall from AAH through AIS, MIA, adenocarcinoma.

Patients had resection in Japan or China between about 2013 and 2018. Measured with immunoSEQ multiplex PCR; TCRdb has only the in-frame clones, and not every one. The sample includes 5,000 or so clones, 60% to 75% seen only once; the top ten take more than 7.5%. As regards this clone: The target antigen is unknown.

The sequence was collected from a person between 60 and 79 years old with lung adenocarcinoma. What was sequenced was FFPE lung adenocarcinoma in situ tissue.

CDR3 protein: CASSLGQGETQYF. CDR3 DNA: TGCGCCAGCAGCTTGGGGCAGGGAGAGACCCAGTACTTC. The chain carries TRBV5-1 and TRBJ2-5; TRBD1 might be the D (5 bases). Germline lookup yields CDR1 SGHRS and CDR2 YFSETQ. V was cut by 0 bases and J by 4 bases, with 7 bases left in between. The CDR3 covers 13 residues.